This is a list of T cell receptor beta chains from one sample in a study of blood T cell repertoires in COVID-19. Here immunoSEQ multiplex PCR was the method, and the copy in TCRdb shows in-frame clones only, minus some. The sample yields 80,000 to 95,000 clones, roughly nine tenths seen once. Sequenced sample: peripheral blood. The receptors were sampled from a human donor with active COVID-19. The donor label of this sample is uncertain. Both conserved end residues are part of each CDR3. D genes are given only for firm matches. Rows may omit the clone size; those that give it use once, few, many or a size class.

v_gene	len	d_gene	j_gene	abundance	CDR3nt	CDR3aa
TRBV28	17	TRBD1	TRBJ2-3	.	TGTGCCAGCAGTTTATTGGGCAGGGGGCAGCTGACAGATACGCAGTATTTT	CASSLLGRGQLTDTQYF
TRBV27	13	.	TRBJ2-2	.	TGTGCCAGCAGACTTTCATACACCGGGGAGCTGTTTTTT	CASRLSYTGELFF
TRBV6-6	14	.	TRBJ1-3	.	TGTGCCAGCAGTTTATCAGGGTTTGGAAACACCATATATTTT	CASSLSGFGNTIYF
TRBV6-5	12	.	TRBJ2-1	.	TGTGCCAGCCGGACGGGGAACAATGAGCAGTTCTTC	CASRTGNNEQFF
TRBV10-3	16	TRBD1	TRBJ1-2	.	TGTGCCATCAGTGAGTCTCGACAGGGGACTAACTATGGCTACACCTTC	CAISESRQGTNYGYTF
TRBV18	15	.	TRBJ1-6	once	TGTGCCAGCTCCCCGGAGCGGGGCGTTGGGTCACCCCTCCACTTT	CASSPERGVGSPLHF
TRBV5-6	13	.	TRBJ1-1	.	TGTGCCAGCAGCTTGGCGCCAGGGGTTGAAGCTTTCTTT	CASSLAPGVEAFF
TRBV9	15	.	TRBJ2-2	.	TGTGCCAGCAGCGCTGGGACTCTGGGGTCCGGGGAGCTGTTTTTT	CASSAGTLGSGELFF
TRBV7-3	16	TRBD2	TRBJ2-3	.	TGTGCCAGCAGCGACCCCGGCGGGGGGCACACAGATACGCAGTATTTT	CASSDPGGGHTDTQYF
TRBV7-9	15	.	TRBJ1-3	.	TGTGCCAGCAGCACTTTCAGATTCAGGCGAAACACCATATATTTT	CASSTFRFRRNTIYF
TRBV2	11	TRBD1	TRBJ2-7	.	TGTGCCACCGGGACAGACTACGAGCAGTACTTC	CATGTDYEQYF
TRBV11-3	13	.	TRBJ1-6	.	TGTGCCAGCAGCTTAGATGCGAATTCACCCCTCCACTTT	CASSLDANSPLHF
TRBV5-4	17	.	TRBJ1-5	.	TGTGCCAGCAGCTTGGTGCGGGGGGGGATGAGCAATCAGCCCCAGCATTTT	CASSLVRGGMSNQPQHF
TRBV15	15	TRBD1	TRBJ1-2	once	TGTGCCACCAGCAGAGATTCCGGACAGGGGGATGGCTACACCTTC	CATSRDSGQGDGYTF
TRBV6-4	14	TRBD1	TRBJ1-1	.	TGTGCCAGCAGTGAGGGTAAGGGGGCCGCTGAAGCTTTCTTT	CASSEGKGAAEAFF
TRBV28	14	.	TRBJ1-2	once	TGTGCCAGCAGTTACCACCAGGTTCTCTATGGCTACACCTTC	CASSYHQVLYGYTF
TRBV14	15	TRBD1	TRBJ2-4	.	TGTGCCAGCAGCCAAAGGACAGGCTCAAAGAACATTCAGTACTTC	CASSQRTGSKNIQYF
TRBV27	12	.	TRBJ1-2	once	TGTGCCAGCAGCGAACAGGGATTCGGCTACACCTTC	CASSEQGFGYTF
TRBV2	14	.	TRBJ1-4	.	TGTGCCAGCAGCCTGGGGCTATCTAATGAAAAACTGTTTTTT	CASSLGLSNEKLFF
TRBV5-1	12	TRBD1	TRBJ1-3	.	TGCGCCAGCCGGGACAGTGGAAACACCATATATTTT	CASRDSGNTIYF
TRBV6-6	14	TRBD1	TRBJ1-2	.	TGTGCCAGCAGTCCCGGGACAGGGTCCTATGGCTACACCTTC	CASSPGTGSYGYTF
TRBV21-1	13	.	TRBJ2-7	.	TGTGCCAGCAGCAAATGGGGGCTCTACGAGCAGTACTTC	CASSKWGLYEQYF
TRBV7-8	15	TRBD2	TRBJ2-1	.	TGTGCCAGCAGCGGTAGCGGGTTAGATTACAATGAGCAGTTCTTC	CASSGSGLDYNEQFF
TRBV6-2/TRBV6-3	13	.	TRBJ1-2	.	TGTGCCAGCAGCCTTGGACAGACGTATGGCTACACCTTC	CASSLGQTYGYTF
TRBV20-1	8	.	TRBJ2-7	.	TGCAGTGCCGGGGAGCAGTACTTC	CSAGEQYF
TRBV19	16	TRBD2	TRBJ2-7	.	TGTGCCAGTAGTATAGAGAGTCTAGCGGGGGCCTACGAGCAGTACTTC	CASSIESLAGAYEQYF
TRBV19	14	TRBD2	TRBJ2-3	few	TGTGCCAGTTGGCGGCGGGGGAGCACAGATACGCAGTATTTT	CASWRRGSTDTQYF
TRBV29-1	13	TRBD1	TRBJ1-1	.	TGCAGCGTGGGGGACAGGGGGAACACTGAAGCTTTCTTT	CSVGDRGNTEAFF
TRBV5-1	15	TRBD2	TRBJ2-1	.	TGCGCCAGCAGCTTTAGCGGGGGGAAGTACAATGAGCAGTTCTTC	CASSFSGGKYNEQFF
TRBV5-1	14	.	TRBJ2-7	.	TGCGCCAGCAGCCCCGTGGGGGAGGAATACGAGCAGTACTTC	CASSPVGEEYEQYF
TRBV4-2	16	TRBD2	TRBJ2-1	.	TGTGCCAGCACCAATAAGCCGCTAGCGGGGGGGGATGAGCAGTTCTTC	CASTNKPLAGGDEQFF
TRBV19	16	TRBD1	TRBJ2-3	.	TGTGCCAGTAGACTTCGCGGGACAGGGGGCACAGATACGCAGTATTTT	CASRLRGTGGTDTQYF
TRBV3-1/TRBV3-2	15	.	TRBJ1-1	.	TGTGCCAGCAGCCAAGAGTTTGCGGGATCCACTGAAGCTTTCTTT	CASSQEFAGSTEAFF
TRBV7-9	13	.	TRBJ2-2	.	TGTGCCAGCAGCTTAAGTACGGCCGGGGAGCTGTTTTTT	CASSLSTAGELFF
TRBV10-3	15	TRBD1	TRBJ2-7	.	TGTGCCATCAGTACCGGACAGGGGTCATTGAACGAGCAGTACTTC	CAISTGQGSLNEQYF
TRBV7-8	16	.	TRBJ2-2	.	TGTGCCAGCAGCTTAGGGGTCGCGGCGAACACCGGGGAGCTGTTTTTT	CASSLGVAANTGELFF
TRBV3-1/TRBV3-2	16	TRBD1	TRBJ1-1	.	TGTGCCAGCAGCCACTCCTCACGGACAGGGGGCACTGAAGCTTTCTTT	CASSHSSRTGGTEAFF
TRBV5-1	17	.	TRBJ2-2	once	TGCGCCAGCAGCTTGGGGGCGGGGCCCTCGTCATCCGGGGAGCTGTTTTTT	CASSLGAGPSSSGELFF
TRBV29-1	13	TRBD2	TRBJ2-7	.	TGCAGCGTTCAAACGATTAGCGGGGGGGAGCAGTACTTC	CSVQTISGGEQYF
TRBV6-6	17	.	TRBJ2-3	.	TGTGCCAGCAGTCCTCTTTCCGGGGGTTCAAGCACAGATACGCAGTATTTT	CASSPLSGGSSTDTQYF
TRBV5-1	16	TRBD1	TRBJ1-1	.	TGCGCCAGCAGCTTGGCCGGACAGAGGACAGGGACTGAAGCTTTCTTT	CASSLAGQRTGTEAFF
TRBV3-1/TRBV3-2	17	.	TRBJ1-1	.	TGTGCCAGCAGCCAAGATCCGGGGGTAGATATGAACACTGAAGCTTTCTTT	CASSQDPGVDMNTEAFF
TRBV3-1/TRBV3-2	14	.	TRBJ2-5	once	TGTGCCAGCAGCCAAGCACAACCGGGGGAGACCCAGTACTTC	CASSQAQPGETQYF
TRBV5-1	15	TRBD1	TRBJ2-5	.	TGCGCCAGCAGCTTGGGGACAGGGGTTGACGAGACCCAGTACTTC	CASSLGTGVDETQYF
TRBV2	14	TRBD1	TRBJ1-1	.	TGTGCCAGCAGGGACAGACAGGGGGACACTGAAGCTTTCTTT	CASRDRQGDTEAFF
TRBV9	17	TRBD2	TRBJ2-3	.	TGTGCCAGCAGCGTAACCGGACTAGCGGAGAGCACAGATACGCAGTATTTT	CASSVTGLAESTDTQYF
TRBV2	14	.	TRBJ2-1	.	TGTGCCAGCACCGAGAGTAGTTCCTACAATGAGCAGTTCTTC	CASTESSSYNEQFF
TRBV9	13	.	TRBJ1-2	.	TGTGCCAGCAGCCCAACAGGGAACTATGGCTACACCTTC	CASSPTGNYGYTF
TRBV6-6	13	.	TRBJ1-1	.	TGTGCCAGCAGTTACGGGGGGGCCCCTGAAGCTTTCTTT	CASSYGGAPEAFF
TRBV4-1	14	.	TRBJ1-3	.	TGCGCCAGCAGCATACAGAGCTCTGGAAACACCATATATTTT	CASSIQSSGNTIYF